Sequencing of this T cell receptor beta chain was carried out in a study of regulatory T cells in long-lasting Graves disease. The overall study: Graves' patients (newly diagnosed) had been on antithyroid drugs under 3 months. Whole-study results and caveats: Persistent disease was associated with favored TRBV28 usage and with favored use of TRBJ1-2 and TRBJ2-5.

Libraries of TCR beta came from iRepertoire HTBI primers plus Arm-PCR of CDR3 regions. TCRdb fed the multiplex PCR reads into MiXCR, producing one record per CDR3 protein. This table has 400,000 to 550,000 distinct CDR3 sequences, about 17% appearing once. In the case of this clonotype: Its antigen is not identified.

Time point given: newly diagnosed GD, antithyroid drugs for less than 3 months. The authors made the TCR library using RNA they extracted from PBMCs. The germline V gene encodes CDR1 MDHEN and CDR2 SYDVKM. Trimming took 7 bases from V and 0 from J, leaving 21 bases between them. The CDR3 runs to 17 residues. These data were likewise used in another study, on T cells in Graves' hyperthyroidism and ophthalmopathy. Per that study: Ophthalmopathy, which appeared later, was predicted by the model a median about 6.8 months before onset.

Source: peripheral blood mononuclear cells (PBMCs), taken at new diagnosis, from a patient treated with antithyroid drugs. The TCR sequence derives from a woman under 30 with Graves disease. This sequence joins TRBV28 and TRBJ1-2; unclear D gene. The CDR3 loop is CASTPEVPGGSNYGYTF. The CDR3 DNA reads TGTGCCAGCACTCCCGAGGTCCCAGGTGGCTCTAACTATGGCTACACCTTC.